This record concerns one T cell receptor (beta chain) sequence. Its antigen is undetermined. PCR was performed using 60 Vbeta and 13 Jbeta primers. Sequencing used immunoSEQ multiplex PCR; TCRdb keeps in-frame clones, though not all of them. Of around 180,000 clones listed, approximately 81% are singletons. This sample was taken from a study of cytomegalovirus exposure and HLA in healthy donors. Overall study results and limits: There were reportedly fewer N-insertions in an Asian-associated ancestry cluster than the roughly 700-donor mean, in a later analysis. Prior analysis indicated that the majority of TCR beta V segments exhibited productivity approximately 87% or approximately 30% of the time.

CDR1 is MDHEN and CDR2 is SYDVKM in the germline V gene. J lost 6 bases, V lost 5 bases, and 7 bases had no gene match. The CDR3 extends over 15 amino acids. Sequencing used PBMCs. This sequence joins TRBV28 and TRBJ1-5, with TRBD1 matching 10 bases. The clonotype originates from a boy aged 2 to 10 in good health and CMV-seronegative. This chain's CDR3 is CASSPPGQGRQPQHF. As DNA, the CDR3 is TGTGCCAGCAGTCCTCCGGGACAGGGGCGTCAGCCCCAGCATTTT.